Reported below is one TCR beta chain. Different DNA sequences within this sample yield the same CDR3. The ends were cut back, 0 bases at V and 3 bases at J, with 3 bases in the middle. CDR3 length: 13 residues. Germline V gene lookup returns CDR1 SGHDT and CDR2 YYEEEE. In each case, RNA was isolated and then reverse transcribed into cDNA as the sequencing template. This table comes from immunoSEQ multiplex PCR, and its TCRdb copy is limited to in-frame clones, with some not included. Counted here are about 210,000 clones, around 57% occurring once; the ten biggest clones make up about 1.6%. The data derive from a study of CD8+ T cells in alopecia areata. Across the whole study: Scoring of severity for treated patients was based on percentage of affected scalp area.

As for treatment: oral pan-JAK inhibitor, 5-10 mg twice daily. The TCR originated in a human donor with alopecia areata. Sequenced here: CD4+ T cells sorted from blood, sampled at week 4, from a patient treated with tofacitinib. This sequence joins TRBV5-6 and TRBJ2-2; D is unresolved. The DNA for the CDR3 is TGTGCCAGCAGCTTGGTGTACACCGGGGAGCTGTTTTTT. Translating it yields CASSLVYTGELFF.